A selection of T cell receptor beta chains follows, all from one sample in a study of T-cell reconstitution after alpha-beta-depleted transplantation in children. MiXCR, applied by TCRdb to the PCR reads, yields one record per CDR3 protein. The sample shows 6,400 or so distinct CDR3 sequences, more than 15% of them seen only once. The material sequenced was PBMCs, taken before TCRalphabeta/CD19-depleted stem cell transplant. These receptors came from a boy aged 2 to 9 with acute lymphoblastic leukemia, due to receive a stem cell transplant. The CDR3 runs from the conserved cysteine through the conserved F or W. D genes are given only for firm matches. The size of a clone is reported for some rows only, either as once, few or many, or as a class for expanded clones.

>medium-sized|TRBD2|TRBV9|TRBJ2-2
CASSVASGGANTGELFF
TGTGCCAGCAGCGTAGCTAGCGGGGGCGCGAACACCGGGGAGCTGTTTTTT
>medium-sized|NA|TRBV25-1|TRBJ2-3
CASTGSRGSTDTQYF
TGTGCCAGCACCGGATCCCGGGGGAGCACAGATACGCAGTATTTT
>medium-sized|NA|TRBV4-1|TRBJ1-2
CASSQGGSNYGYTF
TGCGCCAGCAGCCAAGGAGGATCTAACTATGGCTACACCTTC
>many|NA|TRBV7-9|TRBJ2-2
CASSLGQNTGELFF
TGTGCCAGCAGCTTAGGACAGAACACCGGGGAGCTGTTTTTT
>medium-sized|NA|TRBV6-5|TRBJ1-2
CATSRGIQGYGYTF
TGTGCCACCTCCCGCGGGATCCAGGGCTATGGCTACACCTTC
>medium-sized|NA|TRBV12-3/TRBV12-4|TRBJ1-5
CASSPRGIRNQPQHF
TGTGCCAGTTCCCCCCGGGGAATAAGGAATCAGCCCCAGCATTTT
>many|TRBD1|TRBV10-1|TRBJ2-1
CASSDPGQGRYNEQFF
TGCGCCAGCAGTGACCCCGGACAGGGGAGGTACAATGAGCAGTTCTTC
>medium-sized|NA|TRBV12-3/TRBV12-4|TRBJ2-7
CASSLWVGDEQYF
TGTGCCAGCAGTTTGTGGGTGGGGGACGAGCAGTACTTC
>medium-sized|NA|TRBV24-1|TRBJ2-5
CATSDGSQETQYF
TGTGCCACCAGTGATGGTAGCCAAGAGACCCAGTACTTC
>medium-sized|TRBD1|TRBV29-1|TRBJ2-7
CSVGPGQGNYEQYF
TGCAGCGTTGGGCCTGGACAGGGTAACTACGAGCAGTACTTC
>many|TRBD1|TRBV5-8|TRBJ1-2
CASSRHRTGNGYTF
TGTGCCAGCAGCCGACACCGGACAGGGAACGGCTACACCTTC
>medium-sized|NA|TRBV28|TRBJ2-7
CASLSGGVSSYEQYF
TGTGCCAGCCTGAGCGGCGGAGTCAGCTCCTACGAGCAGTACTTC
>medium-sized|NA|TRBV12-3/TRBV12-4|TRBJ1-2
CASSPPGGSNGYTF
TGTGCCAGCAGTCCACCGGGGGGGAGTAATGGCTACACCTTC
>many|TRBD2|TRBV10-3|TRBJ2-7
CAISALGTSGGELDEQYF
TGTGCCATCAGTGCCCTGGGGACTAGCGGGGGGGAATTAGACGAGCAGTACTTC
>medium-sized|NA|TRBV7-6|TRBJ1-2
CASSLGSPLSGGYTF
TGTGCCAGCAGCTTGGGCAGCCCGCTCTCGGGTGGCTACACCTTC
>medium-sized|TRBD1|TRBV20-1|TRBJ1-6
CSATRDRVFNSPLHF
TGCAGTGCTACCCGGGACAGGGTCTTTAATTCACCCCTCCACTTT
>many|TRBD2|TRBV11-1|TRBJ2-2
CASSFWQLAGGPSTGELFF
TGTGCCAGCAGCTTTTGGCAACTAGCGGGGGGGCCGAGCACCGGGGAGCTGTTTTTT
>medium-sized|NA|TRBV5-1|TRBJ2-1
CASSPAGRDFNEQFF
TGCGCCAGCAGCCCGGCTGGGCGGGACTTCAATGAGCAGTTCTTC
>medium-sized|NA|TRBV20-1|TRBJ2-6
CSASPGAGGANVLTF
TGCAGTGCTAGCCCAGGGGCGGGAGGGGCCAACGTCCTGACTTTC
>NA|NA|TRBV11-3|TRBJ2-1
CASSLVPGDNEQFF
TGTGCCAGCAGCTTAGTTCCGGGAGACAATGAGCAGTTCTTC
>medium-sized|TRBD2|TRBV20-1|TRBJ2-1
CSARDLTSGDHNEQFF
TGCAGTGCTAGAGATTTGACGAGCGGGGACCACAATGAGCAGTTCTTC
>medium-sized|NA|TRBV28|TRBJ2-6
CASSLGAPLGVLTF
TGTGCCAGCAGTTTAGGGGCCCCCTTAGGCGTCCTGACTTTC
>NA|TRBD2|TRBV7-9|TRBJ2-2
CASSSLAGGNTGELFF
TGTGCCAGCAGCTCGTTAGCGGGGGGTAACACCGGGGAGCTGTTTTTT
>many|NA|TRBV19|TRBJ1-1
CASSIAARGRYTEAFF
TGTGCCAGTAGTATAGCGGCCAGGGGAAGGTACACTGAAGCTTTCTTT